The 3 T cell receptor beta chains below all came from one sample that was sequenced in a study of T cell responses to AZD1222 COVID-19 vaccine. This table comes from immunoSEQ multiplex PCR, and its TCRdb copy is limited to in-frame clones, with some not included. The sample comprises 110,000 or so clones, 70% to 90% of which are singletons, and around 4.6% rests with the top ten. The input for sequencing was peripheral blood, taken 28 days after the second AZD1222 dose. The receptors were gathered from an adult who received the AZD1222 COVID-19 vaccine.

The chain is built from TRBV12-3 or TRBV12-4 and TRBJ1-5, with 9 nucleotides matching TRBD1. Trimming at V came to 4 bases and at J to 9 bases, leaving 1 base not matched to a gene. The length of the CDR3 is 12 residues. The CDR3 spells CASSSGQGPQHF. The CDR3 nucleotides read TGTGCCAGCAGTTCGGGACAGGGGCCCCAGCATTTT.

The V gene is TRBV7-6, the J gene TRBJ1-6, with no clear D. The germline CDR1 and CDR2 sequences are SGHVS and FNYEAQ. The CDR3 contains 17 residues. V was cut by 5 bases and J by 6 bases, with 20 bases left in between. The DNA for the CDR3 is TGTGCCAGCAGCCGGGGATCGCAAGCAGACGGTAATTCACCCCTCCACTTT. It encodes CASSRGSQADGNSPLHF.

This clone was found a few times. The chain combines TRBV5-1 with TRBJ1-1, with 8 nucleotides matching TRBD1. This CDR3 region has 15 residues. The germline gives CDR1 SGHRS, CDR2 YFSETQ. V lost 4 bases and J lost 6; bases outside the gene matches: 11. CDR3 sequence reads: CASSGTQGAIAEAFF. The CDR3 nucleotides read TGCGCCAGCAGCGGAACCCAGGGGGCTATTGCTGAAGCTTTCTTT.